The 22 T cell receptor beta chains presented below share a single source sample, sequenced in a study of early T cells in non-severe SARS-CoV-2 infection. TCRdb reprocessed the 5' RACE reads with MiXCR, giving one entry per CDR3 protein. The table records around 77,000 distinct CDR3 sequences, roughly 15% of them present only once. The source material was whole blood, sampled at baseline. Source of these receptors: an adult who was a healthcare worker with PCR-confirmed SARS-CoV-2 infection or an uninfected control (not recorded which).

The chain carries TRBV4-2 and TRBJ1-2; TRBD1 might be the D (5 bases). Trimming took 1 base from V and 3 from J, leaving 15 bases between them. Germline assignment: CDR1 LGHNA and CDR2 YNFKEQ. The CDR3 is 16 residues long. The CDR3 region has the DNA TGTGCCAGCAGCCAAGGGGGTCAGGGTTCGGACTATGGCTACACCTTC. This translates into CASSQGGQGSDYGYTF.

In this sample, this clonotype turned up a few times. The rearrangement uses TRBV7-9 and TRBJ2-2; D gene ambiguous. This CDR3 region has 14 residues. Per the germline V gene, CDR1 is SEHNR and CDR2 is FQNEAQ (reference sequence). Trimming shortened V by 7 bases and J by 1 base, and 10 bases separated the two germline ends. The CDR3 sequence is CASISTQNTGELFF. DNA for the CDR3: TGTGCCAGCATCTCGACCCAGAACACCGGGGAGCTGTTTTTT.

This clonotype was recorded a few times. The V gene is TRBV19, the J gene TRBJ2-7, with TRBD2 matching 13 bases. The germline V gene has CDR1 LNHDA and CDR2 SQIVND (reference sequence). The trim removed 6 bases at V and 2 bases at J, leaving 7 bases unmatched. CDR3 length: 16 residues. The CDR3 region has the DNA TGTGCCAGTAGAAGGACTAGCGGGAGCAATGCCTACGAGCAGTACTTC. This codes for CASRRTSGSNAYEQYF.

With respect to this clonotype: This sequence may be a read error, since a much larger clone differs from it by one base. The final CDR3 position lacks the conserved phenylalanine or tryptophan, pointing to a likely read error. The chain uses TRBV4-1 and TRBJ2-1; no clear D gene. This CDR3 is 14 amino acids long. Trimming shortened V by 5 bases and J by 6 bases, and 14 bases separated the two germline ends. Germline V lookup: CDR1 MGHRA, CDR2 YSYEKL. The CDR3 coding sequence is TGCGCCAGCAGCTGGACGGTTGAGAGCAATGAGCAGTTCTAC. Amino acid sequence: CASSWTVESNEQFY.

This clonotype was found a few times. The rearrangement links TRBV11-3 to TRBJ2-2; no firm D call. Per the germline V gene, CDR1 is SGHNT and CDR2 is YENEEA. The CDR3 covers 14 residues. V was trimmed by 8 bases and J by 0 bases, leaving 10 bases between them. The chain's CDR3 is CASCGSANTGELFF. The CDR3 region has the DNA TGTGCCAGCTGTGGGTCCGCGAACACCGGGGAGCTGTTTTTT.

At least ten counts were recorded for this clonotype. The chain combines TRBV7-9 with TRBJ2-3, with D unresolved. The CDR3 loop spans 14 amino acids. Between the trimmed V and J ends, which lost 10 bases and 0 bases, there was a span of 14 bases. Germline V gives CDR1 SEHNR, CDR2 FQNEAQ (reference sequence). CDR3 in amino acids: CATQVGVSTDTQYF. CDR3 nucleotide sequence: TGTGCCACCCAGGTTGGAGTGAGCACAGATACGCAGTATTTT.

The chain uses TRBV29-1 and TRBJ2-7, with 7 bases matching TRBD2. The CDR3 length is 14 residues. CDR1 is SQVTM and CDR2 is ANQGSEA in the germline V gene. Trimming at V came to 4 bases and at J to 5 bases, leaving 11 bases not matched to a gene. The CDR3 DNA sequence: TGCAGCGTTGTCGGGGGGAGGGCCGTGGACGAGCAGTACTTC. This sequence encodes CSVVGGRAVDEQYF.

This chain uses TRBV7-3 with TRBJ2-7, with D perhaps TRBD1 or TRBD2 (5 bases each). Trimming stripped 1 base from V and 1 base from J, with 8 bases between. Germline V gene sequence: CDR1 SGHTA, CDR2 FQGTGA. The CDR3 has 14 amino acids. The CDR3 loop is CASSLMGDSYEQYF. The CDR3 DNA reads TGTGCCAGCAGCTTAATGGGGGATTCCTACGAGCAGTACTTC.

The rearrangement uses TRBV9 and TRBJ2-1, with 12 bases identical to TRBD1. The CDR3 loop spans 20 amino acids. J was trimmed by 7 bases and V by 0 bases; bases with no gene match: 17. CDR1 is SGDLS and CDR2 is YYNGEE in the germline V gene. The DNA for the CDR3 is TGTGCCAGCAGCGTAGGTGCGGGACAGGGGGCCCTCGGGGTCTGGAATGAGCAGTTCTTC. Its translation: CASSVGAGQGALGVWNEQFF.

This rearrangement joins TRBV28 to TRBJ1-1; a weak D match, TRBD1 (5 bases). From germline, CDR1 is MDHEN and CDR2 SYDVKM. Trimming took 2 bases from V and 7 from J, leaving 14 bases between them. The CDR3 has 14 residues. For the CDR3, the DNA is TGTGCCAGCAGTTTAAGGGACGGACGGGGTGAAGCTTTCTTT. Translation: CASSLRDGRGEAFF.

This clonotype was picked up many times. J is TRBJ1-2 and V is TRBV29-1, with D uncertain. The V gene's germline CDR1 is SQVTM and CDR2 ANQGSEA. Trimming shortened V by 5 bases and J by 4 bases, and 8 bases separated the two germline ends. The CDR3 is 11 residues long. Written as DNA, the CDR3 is TGCAGCGTTTCGGATATCTATGGCTACACCTTC. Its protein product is CSVSDIYGYTF. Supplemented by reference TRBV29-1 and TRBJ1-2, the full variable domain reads SAVISQKPSRDICQRGTSLTIQCQVDSQVTMMFWYRQQPGQSLTLIATANQGSEATYESGFVIDKFPISRPNLTFSTLTVSNMSPEDSSIYLCSVSDIYGYTFGSGTRLTVV.

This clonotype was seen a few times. DNA for the CDR3: TGCGCCAGCAGCTTGGGGCAATATCGCGGGACAGGGTCCTCCTACGAGCAGTACTTC. Translated, it gives CASSLGQYRGTGSSYEQYF. The rearrangement links TRBV5-1 to TRBJ2-7; 9 bases match TRBD1. The germline gives CDR1 SGHRS, CDR2 YFSETQ. The CDR3 is 19 residues long. V lost 0 bases and J lost 0; bases outside the gene matches: 13. The full variable domain, completed using reference TRBV5-1 and TRBJ2-7, is KAGVTQTPRYLIKTRGQQVTLSCSPISGHRSVSWYQQTPGQGLQFLFEYFSETQRNKGNFPGRFSGRQFSNSRSEMNVSTLELGDSALYLCASSLGQYRGTGSSYEQYFGPGTRLTVT.

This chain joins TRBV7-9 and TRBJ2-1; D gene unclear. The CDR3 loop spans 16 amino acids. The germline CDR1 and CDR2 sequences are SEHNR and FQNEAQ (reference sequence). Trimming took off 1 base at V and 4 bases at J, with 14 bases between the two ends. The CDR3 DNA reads TGTGCCAGCAGCTTAGGAAGCCTAGGGCAATACAATGAGCAGTTCTTC. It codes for CASSLGSLGQYNEQFF. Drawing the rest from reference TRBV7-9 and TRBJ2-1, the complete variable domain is DTGVSQNPRHKITKRGQNVTFRCDPISEHNRLYWYRQTLGQGPEFLTYFQNEAQLEKSRLLSDRFSAERPKGSFSTLEIQRTEQGDSAMYLCASSLGSLGQYNEQFFGPGTRLTVL.

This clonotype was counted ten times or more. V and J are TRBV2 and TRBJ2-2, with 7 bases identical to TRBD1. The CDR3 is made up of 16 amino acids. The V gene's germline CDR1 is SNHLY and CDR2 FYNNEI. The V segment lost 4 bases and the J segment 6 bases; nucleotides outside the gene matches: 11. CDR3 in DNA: TGTGCCAGCAGTGGGGAAACAGGGGCATTTTCCGGGGAGCTGTTTTTT. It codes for CASSGETGAFSGELFF.

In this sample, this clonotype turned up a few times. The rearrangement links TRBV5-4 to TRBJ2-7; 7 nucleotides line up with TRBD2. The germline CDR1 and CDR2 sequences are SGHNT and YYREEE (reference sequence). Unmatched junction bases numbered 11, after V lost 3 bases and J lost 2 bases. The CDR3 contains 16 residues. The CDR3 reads CASSSRRAGRAYEQYF. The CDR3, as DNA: TGTGCCAGCAGCTCCCGGAGAGCGGGGAGGGCCTACGAGCAGTACTTC. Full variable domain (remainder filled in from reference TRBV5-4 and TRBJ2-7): ETGVTQSPTHLIKTRGQQVTLRCSSQSGHNTVSWYQQALGQGPQFIFQYYREEENGRGNFPPRFSGLQFPNYSSELNVNALELDDSALYLCASSSRRAGRAYEQYFGPGTRLTVT.

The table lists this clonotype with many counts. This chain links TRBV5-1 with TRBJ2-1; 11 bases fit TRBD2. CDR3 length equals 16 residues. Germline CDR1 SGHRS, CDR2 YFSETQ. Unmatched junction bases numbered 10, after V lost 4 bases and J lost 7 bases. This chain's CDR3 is CASSPPGLAAANEQFF. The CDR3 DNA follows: TGCGCCAGCAGCCCACCGGGACTAGCGGCCGCAAATGAGCAGTTCTTC.

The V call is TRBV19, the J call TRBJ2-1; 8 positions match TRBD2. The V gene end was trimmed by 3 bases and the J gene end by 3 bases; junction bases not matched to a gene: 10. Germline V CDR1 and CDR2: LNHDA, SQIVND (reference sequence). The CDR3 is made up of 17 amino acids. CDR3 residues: CASSMRASGSNYNEQFF. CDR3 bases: TGTGCCAGTAGTATGCGGGCTAGCGGGTCGAACTACAATGAGCAGTTCTTC.

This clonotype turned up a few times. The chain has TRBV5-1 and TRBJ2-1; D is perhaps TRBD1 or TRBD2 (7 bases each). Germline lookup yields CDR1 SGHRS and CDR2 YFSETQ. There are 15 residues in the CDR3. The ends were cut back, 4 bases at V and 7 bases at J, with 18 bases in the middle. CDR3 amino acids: CASSQAGQTLNEQFF. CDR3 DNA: TGCGCCAGCAGCCAAGCGGGACAGACTTTGAATGAGCAGTTCTTC.

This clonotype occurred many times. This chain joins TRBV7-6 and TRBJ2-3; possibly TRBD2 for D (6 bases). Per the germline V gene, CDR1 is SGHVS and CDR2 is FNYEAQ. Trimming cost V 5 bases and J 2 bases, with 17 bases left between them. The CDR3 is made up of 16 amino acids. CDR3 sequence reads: CASSPLGGTPTDTQYF. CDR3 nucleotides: TGTGCCAGCAGCCCCCTCGGCGGGACGCCCACAGATACGCAGTATTTT. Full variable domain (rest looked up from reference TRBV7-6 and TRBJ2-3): GAGVSQSPRYKVTKRGQDVALRCDPISGHVSLYWYRQALGQGPEFLTYFNYEAQQDKSGLPNDRFSAERPEGSISTLTIQRTEQRDSAMYRCASSPLGGTPTDTQYFGPGTRLTVL.

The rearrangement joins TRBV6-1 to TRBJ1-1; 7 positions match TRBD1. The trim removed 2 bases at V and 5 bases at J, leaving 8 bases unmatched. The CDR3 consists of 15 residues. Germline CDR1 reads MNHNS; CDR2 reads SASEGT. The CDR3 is CASSEQGQAGTEAFF. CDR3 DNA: TGTGCCAGCAGTGAACAAGGACAGGCGGGGACTGAAGCTTTCTTT.

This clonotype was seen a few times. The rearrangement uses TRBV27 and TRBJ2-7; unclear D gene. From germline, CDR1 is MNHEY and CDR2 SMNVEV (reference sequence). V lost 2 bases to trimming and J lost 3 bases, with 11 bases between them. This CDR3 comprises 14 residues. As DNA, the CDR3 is TGTGCCAGCAGTTTACGTGAGAAGGGCTACGAGCAGTACTTC. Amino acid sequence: CASSLREKGYEQYF.

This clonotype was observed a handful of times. The CDR3 DNA follows: TGCGCCAGCAGTGACAGGTCTACCACTGAAGCTTTCTTT. It translates to CASSDRSTTEAFF. The chain carries TRBV10-1 and TRBJ1-1; D remains ambiguous. Trimming cost V 3 bases and J 4 bases, with 9 bases left between them. CDR1 is WNHNN, CDR2 SYGVQD, per germline (reference sequence). The CDR3 covers 13 residues.